A selection of T cell receptor beta chains follows, all from one sample in a study of naive and memory T cell subsets. TCRdb called the UMI-ligation and nested PCR reads again in MiXCR, with one record for every CDR3 protein. The sample has around 29,000 distinct CDR3 sequences, about 11% seen once. The sequenced sample consisted of effector memory CD4+ T cells from blood. These receptors were obtained from a human donor in good health. Both conserved end residues are trimmed from each CDR3.

>TRBV30
AWSGQVDNEQF
>TRBV7-2
ASSSKPGTSGYNEQF
>TRBV7-2
ASSPPPGLETQY
>TRBV24-1
ATWASEETQY
>TRBV6-6
ATRQMGEQY
>TRBV12-3/TRBV12-4
ASSFRTAAYEQY
>TRBV18
ASSPGRNPNEQF
>TRBV20-1
SASGTGGFGNTEAF
>TRBV7-2
ASSATRGYEQY
>TRBV7-8
ASSLSRGRGDLISGNTIY
>TRBV29-1
SVGPTGDEQF
>TRBV15
ATSRLRQGSSYEQY
>TRBV7-6
ASSLKSGQGPGANVLT
>TRBV7-9
ASSLWTGVEKNSGELF
>TRBV9
ASSPALGTYEQY
>TRBV20-1
SAEPRKNTEAF
>TRBV20-1
SGGVNTGNTIY
>TRBV21-1
ASSNVLGSGANTGELF
>TRBV7-9
ASSNTDRGSLNEQF
>TRBV11-2
ASSLMGGGATDTQY
>TRBV28
ASSLPPGAGGQPQH
>TRBV28
ASTVDTRNNSPLN
>TRBV4-3
ASSQAGQGTEQY
>TRBV5-6
ASSDDRYQQY
>TRBV28
ASSLRGTGLNYEQY
>TRBV6-2/TRBV6-3
ASSYGRGANVLT
>TRBV7-2
ASSLRGTSAPDTQY
>TRBV9
ASSVGYGNYGYT
>TRBV19
ASSHGTVATGELF
>TRBV5-1
ASSPVAGLSYNEQF
>TRBV11-3
ASSPGLAENIQY
>TRBV30
AWSRYELDGGNGYT
>TRBV4-2
ASSQDEGGATDTQY
>TRBV10-3
AISQGALAKNIQY
>TRBV20-1
SARATGVGTGELF
>TRBV7-2
ASSFGDEQF
>TRBV18
ASSPGSTKGDTGELF
>TRBV2
ASSDRGNYGYT
>TRBV7-2
ASSLDWEQF